The rows below give T cell receptor beta chains drawn from one sample of a study of blood T cells in healthy people across ages. TCRdb re-called the 5' RACE reads through MiXCR, storing one row per CDR3 protein. Counted here are under 950,000 distinct CDR3 sequences, about 24% occurring once; the ten biggest clones make up about 20%. Sample: blood. The receptors were gathered from a man between 65 and 85 years old in good health. Each CDR3 is given with its conserved first and last residue. The order of the fields is V gene, D gene, CDR3 length, clone size, J gene, CDR3 protein, CDR3 DNA. The D gene is left open where the match is weak. For some rows the clone size is stated as once, few or many, or as a class when expanded; others skip it.

V gene: TRBV29-1
D gene: .
CDR3 length: 13
clone size: .
J gene: TRBJ2-2
CDR3 protein: CSVGAGHTGELFF
CDR3 DNA: TGCAGCGTTGGGGCAGGGCACACCGGGGAGCTGTTTTTT

V gene: TRBV3-1
D gene: .
CDR3 length: 14
clone size: .
J gene: TRBJ1-1
CDR3 protein: CASSHTDSYTEAFF
CDR3 DNA: TGTGCCAGCAGCCACACAGACAGCTACACTGAAGCTTTCTTT

V gene: TRBV27
D gene: TRBD1
CDR3 length: 14
clone size: .
J gene: TRBJ2-7
CDR3 protein: CASSKDRGFYEQYF
CDR3 DNA: TGTGCCAGCAGTAAGGACAGGGGATTCTACGAGCAGTACTTC

V gene: TRBV9
D gene: .
CDR3 length: 14
clone size: .
J gene: TRBJ2-1
CDR3 protein: CASGSGYLDNEQFF
CDR3 DNA: TGTGCCAGCGGTAGCGGTTATTTGGACAATGAGCAGTTCTTC

V gene: TRBV5-1
D gene: TRBD2
CDR3 length: 14
clone size: .
J gene: TRBJ2-5
CDR3 protein: CASSEIAGDGTQYF
CDR3 DNA: TGCGCCAGCAGCGAAATAGCGGGGGACGGAACCCAGTACTTC

V gene: TRBV20-1
D gene: TRBD1
CDR3 length: 13
clone size: few
J gene: TRBJ1-5
CDR3 protein: CSAVDRVNQPQHF
CDR3 DNA: TGCAGTGCCGTAGACAGGGTAAATCAGCCCCAGCATTTT

V gene: TRBV29-1
D gene: .
CDR3 length: 14
clone size: once
J gene: TRBJ2-1
CDR3 protein: CSGQHWTDDNEQLF
CDR3 DNA: TGCAGCGGCCAGCATTGGACAGACGACAATGAGCAGCTCTTC

V gene: TRBV3-1
D gene: .
CDR3 length: 14
clone size: few
J gene: TRBJ2-3
CDR3 protein: CASSPTVTTDTQYF
CDR3 DNA: TGTGCCAGCAGCCCGACTGTTACCACAGATACGCAGTATTTT

V gene: TRBV12-3/TRBV12-4
D gene: .
CDR3 length: 15
clone size: .
J gene: TRBJ2-1
CDR3 protein: CASSFGSDPQSEQFF
CDR3 DNA: TGCGCCAGCAGTTTTGGGTCGGACCCCCAGTCTGAGCAGTTCTTC

V gene: TRBV6-5
D gene: .
CDR3 length: 16
clone size: .
J gene: TRBJ2-3
CDR3 protein: CASSYSPGLATDTQYF
CDR3 DNA: TGTGCCAGCAGTTACTCTCCCGGGCTAGCAACAGATACGCAGTATTTT

V gene: TRBV29-1
D gene: TRBD1
CDR3 length: 12
clone size: few
J gene: TRBJ1-1
CDR3 protein: CSASPGTGMAFF
CDR3 DNA: TGCAGCGCCTCGCCCGGGACAGGGATGGCTTTCTTT

V gene: TRBV5-1
D gene: TRBD1
CDR3 length: 13
clone size: many
J gene: TRBJ1-1
CDR3 protein: CASSTDRKMEAFF
CDR3 DNA: TGCGCCAGCAGCACGGACAGGAAAATGGAAGCTTTCTTT

V gene: TRBV7-8
D gene: .
CDR3 length: 17
clone size: .
J gene: TRBJ2-4
CDR3 protein: CASSLRAGWTAKNIQYF
CDR3 DNA: TGTGCCAGCAGCTTGCGTGCGGGGTGGACGGCCAAAAACATTCAGTACTTC

V gene: TRBV29-1
D gene: .
CDR3 length: 13
clone size: .
J gene: TRBJ2-7
CDR3 protein: CSVEWGGSYEQYF
CDR3 DNA: TGCAGCGTTGAATGGGGCGGTTCCTACGAGCAGTACTTC

V gene: TRBV12-3/TRBV12-4
D gene: TRBD2
CDR3 length: 17
clone size: .
J gene: TRBJ2-3
CDR3 protein: CASRRTSGGVGTDTQYF
CDR3 DNA: TGTGCCAGCAGACGGACTAGCGGGGGAGTGGGCACAGATACGCAGTATTTT

V gene: TRBV7-2
D gene: .
CDR3 length: 15
clone size: .
J gene: TRBJ1-4
CDR3 protein: CASSLNRGAHEKLFF
CDR3 DNA: TGTGCCAGCAGCTTAAACCGGGGGGCGCATGAAAAACTGTTTTTT

V gene: TRBV2
D gene: .
CDR3 length: 12
clone size: .
J gene: TRBJ2-7
CDR3 protein: CASSWTVYEQYF
CDR3 DNA: TGTGCCAGCAGTTGGACCGTCTACGAGCAGTACTTC

V gene: TRBV20-1
D gene: .
CDR3 length: 15
clone size: .
J gene: TRBJ2-4
CDR3 protein: CSALLVPGSKNIQYF
CDR3 DNA: TGCAGTGCCCTCTTAGTTCCGGGGTCCAAAAACATTCAGTACTTC